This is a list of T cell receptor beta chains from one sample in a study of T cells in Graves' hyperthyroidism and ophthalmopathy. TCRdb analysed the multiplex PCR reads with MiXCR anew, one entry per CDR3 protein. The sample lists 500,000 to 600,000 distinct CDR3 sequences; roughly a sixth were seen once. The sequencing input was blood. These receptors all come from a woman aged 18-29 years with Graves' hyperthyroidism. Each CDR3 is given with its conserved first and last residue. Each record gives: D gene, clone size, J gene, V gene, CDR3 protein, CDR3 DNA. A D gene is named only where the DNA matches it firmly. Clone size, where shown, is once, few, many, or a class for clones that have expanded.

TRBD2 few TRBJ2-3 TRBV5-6 CASSLLGLAGGSTDTQYF TGTGCCAGCAGCTTATTAGGGCTGGCGGGAGGTTCCACAGATACGCAGTATTTT
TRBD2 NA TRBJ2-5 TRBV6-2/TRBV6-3 CASKRTSGSGRETQYF TGTGCCAGCAAGAGGACTAGCGGGAGTGGTAGAGAGACCCAGTACTTC
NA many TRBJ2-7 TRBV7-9 CASSLGGWLDYEQYF TGTGCCAGCAGCTTGGGCGGTTGGTTGGACTACGAGCAGTACTTC
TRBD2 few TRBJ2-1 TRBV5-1 CASSLRGSGGSYNEQFF TGCGCCAGCAGCTTGCGGGGGAGCGGGGGCTCCTACAATGAGCAGTTCTTC
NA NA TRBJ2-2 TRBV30 CAWSVQGGGELFF TGTGCCTGGAGTGTACAGGGTGGAGGGGAGCTGTTTTTT
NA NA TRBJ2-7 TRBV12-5 CASGLPDGSEQYF TGTGCTAGTGGTTTGCCCGACGGTTCCGAGCAGTACTTC
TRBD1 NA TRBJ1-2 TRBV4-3 CASSQDPQDRGLWYGYTF TGCGCCAGCAGCCAAGATCCCCAAGACAGGGGGCTATGGTATGGCTACACCTTC
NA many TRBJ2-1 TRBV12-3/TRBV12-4 CASSPTGRQVGEQFF TGTGCCAGCAGTCCAACCGGTCGTCAGGTTGGTGAGCAGTTCTTC
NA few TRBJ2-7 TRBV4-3 CASSQGTALGYEQYF TGCGCCAGCAGCCAAGGGACGGCCCTGGGGTACGAGCAGTACTTC
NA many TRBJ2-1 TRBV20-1 CSAMTFVYNEQFF TGCAGCGCAATGACTTTCGTGTACAATGAGCAGTTCTTC
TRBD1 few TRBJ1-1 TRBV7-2 CASSSPQGGEAFF TGTGCCAGCAGCTCCCCACAGGGGGGGGAAGCTTTCTTT
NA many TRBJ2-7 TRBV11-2 CASSLARSGDEQYF TGTGCCAGCAGCTTAGCACGTAGTGGGGACGAGCAGTACTTC
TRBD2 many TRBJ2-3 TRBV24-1 CATSDLSSGGEDTQYF TGTGCCACCAGTGATTTGAGTAGCGGGGGCGAAGATACGCAGTATTTT
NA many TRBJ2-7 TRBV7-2 CASSSPGRISYEQYF TGTGCCAGCAGCTCCCCGGGCCGTATCTCCTACGAGCAGTACTTC
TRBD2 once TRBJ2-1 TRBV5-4 CASSLAAGTSNERFF TGTGCCAGCAGCTTGGCGGCCGGGACTAGCAATGAGCGGTTCTTC
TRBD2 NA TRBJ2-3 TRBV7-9 CASSLPERGPTQYF TGTGCCAGCAGCTTGCCCGAGCGGGGGCCAACGCAGTATTTT
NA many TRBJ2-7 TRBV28 CASRSSGEDEQYF TGTGCCAGCAGATCTTCGGGGGAGGACGAGCAGTACTTC
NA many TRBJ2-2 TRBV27 CASTFSYTGELFF TGTGCCAGCACTTTTTCTTACACCGGGGAGCTGTTTTTT
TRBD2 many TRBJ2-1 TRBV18 CASSPREGEQFF TGTGCCAGCTCACCACGGGAGGGTGAGCAGTTCTTC
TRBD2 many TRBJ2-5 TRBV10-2 CASVAGGSGTQYF TGCGCCAGCGTAGCGGGAGGGAGTGGGACCCAGTACTTC
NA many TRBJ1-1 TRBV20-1 CSASPYTGTEAFF TGCAGTGCTAGTCCATACACGGGCACTGAAGCTTTCTTT
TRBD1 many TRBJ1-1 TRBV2 CASRQGATEAFF TGTGCCAGCAGGCAGGGGGCCACTGAAGCTTTCTTT
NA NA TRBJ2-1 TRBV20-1 CSAKVWTTRDNEQFF TGCAGTGCTAAGGTTTGGACTACACGAGACAATGAGCAGTTCTTC
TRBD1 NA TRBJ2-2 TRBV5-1 CASSLRTGGRTGELFF TGCGCCAGCAGCTTGCGGACAGGGGGCCGAACCGGGGAGCTGTTTTTT
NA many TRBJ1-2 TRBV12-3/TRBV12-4 CASSLAVGSGYTF TGTGCCAGCAGTTTAGCGGTAGGGTCTGGCTACACCTTC
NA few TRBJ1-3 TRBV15 CATSLSPRVPIYF TGTGCCACCAGCTTAAGTCCGAGGGTACCCATATATTTT
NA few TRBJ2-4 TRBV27 CASSLDWALAKNIQYF TGTGCCAGCAGTTTAGACTGGGCGCTAGCCAAAAACATTCAGTACTTC
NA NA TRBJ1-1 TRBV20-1 CSAQGTVETEAFF TGCAGTGCCCAGGGGACCGTTGAGACTGAAGCTTTCTTT
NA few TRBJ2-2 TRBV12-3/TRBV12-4 CASSFGATPRVAGELFF TGTGCCAGCAGTTTTGGGGCGACCCCCCGAGTGGCCGGGGAGCTGTTTTTT
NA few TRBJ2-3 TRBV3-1 CASSPNWGTDTQYF TGTGCCAGCAGCCCTAACTGGGGCACAGATACGCAGTATTTT
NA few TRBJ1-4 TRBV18 CASSPLGATNEKLFF TGTGCCAGCTCACCACTCGGTGCAACTAATGAAAAACTGTTTTTT
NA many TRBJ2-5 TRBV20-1 CSAGGGETQYF TGCAGTGCGGGAGGGGGGGAGACCCAGTACTTC
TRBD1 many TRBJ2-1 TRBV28 CASFGQVKYNEQFF TGTGCCAGCTTTGGACAGGTTAAGTACAATGAGCAGTTCTTC
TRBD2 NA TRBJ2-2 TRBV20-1 CSARGSSGRASGELFF TGCAGTGCTAGAGGGTCGAGCGGGAGGGCCTCCGGGGAGCTGTTTTTT
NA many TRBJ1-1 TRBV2 CANSKGVNTEAFF TGTGCCAACTCAAAGGGGGTTAACACTGAAGCTTTCTTT
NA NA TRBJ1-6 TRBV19 CASSISRVGNSPLHF TGTGCCAGTAGTATTTCTAGGGTTGGTAATTCACCCCTCCACTTT
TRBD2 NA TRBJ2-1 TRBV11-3 CASSLVAGVDEQFF TGTGCCAGCAGCTTAGTGGCGGGAGTCGATGAGCAGTTCTTC
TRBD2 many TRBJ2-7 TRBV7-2 CASSSSSGSSYEQYF TGTGCCAGCAGCTCCTCTAGCGGGAGCTCCTACGAGCAGTACTTC
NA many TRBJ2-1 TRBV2 CASPDWPRDNEQFF TGTGCCAGCCCAGATTGGCCCAGGGACAATGAGCAGTTCTTC
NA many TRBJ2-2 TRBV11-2 CASSPGTSFTGELFF TGTGCCAGCAGTCCCGGGACATCATTCACCGGGGAGCTGTTTTTT
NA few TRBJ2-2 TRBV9 CASSAGQHTGELFF TGTGCCAGCAGCGCGGGACAACACACCGGGGAGCTGTTTTTT
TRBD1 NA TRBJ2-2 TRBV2 CASRATGAHTGELFF TGTGCCAGCAGGGCGACAGGGGCCCACACCGGGGAGCTGTTTTTT
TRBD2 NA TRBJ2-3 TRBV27 CASSRSGTSVTDTQYF TGTGCCAGCAGCCGATCCGGGACTAGCGTGACAGATACGCAGTATTTT
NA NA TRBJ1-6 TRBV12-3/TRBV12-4 CASSFENSPLHF TGTGCCAGCAGTTTCGAGAATTCACCCCTCCACTTT
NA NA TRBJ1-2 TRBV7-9 CASSLASLFGYTF TGTGCCAGCAGCTTAGCGAGCCTCTTTGGCTACACCTTC
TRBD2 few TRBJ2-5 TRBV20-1 CSAVLGRGETQYF TGCAGTGCTGTACTCGGGAGGGGAGAGACCCAGTACTTC
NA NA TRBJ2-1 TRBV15 CATSLDLLRGGNEQFF TGTGCCACTTCATTGGACCTCCTTAGAGGCGGCAATGAGCAGTTCTTC
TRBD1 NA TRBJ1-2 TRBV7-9 CASSLDRGRNYGYTF TGTGCCAGCAGCTTGGACAGGGGGCGCAACTATGGCTACACCTTC
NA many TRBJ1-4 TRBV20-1 CSAKPGGRDNEKLFF TGCAGTGCCAAACCGGGCGGACGGGATAATGAAAAACTGTTTTTT
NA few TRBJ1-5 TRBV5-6 CASSLGSGELQPQHF TGTGCCAGCAGCTTAGGGTCCGGGGAATTGCAGCCCCAGCATTTT
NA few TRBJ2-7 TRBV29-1 CSVGVYEWGRTYEQYF TGCAGCGTTGGAGTGTATGAATGGGGAAGAACTTACGAGCAGTACTTC
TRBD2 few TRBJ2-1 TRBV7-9 CASSLVVLADNEQFF TGTGCCAGCAGCTTAGTCGTCCTAGCGGACAATGAGCAGTTCTTC
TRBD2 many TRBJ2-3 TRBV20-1 CSAREGLADTDTQYF TGCAGTGCTAGAGAAGGACTAGCGGACACAGATACGCAGTATTTT
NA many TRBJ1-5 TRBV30 CAWSTTGPNQPQHF TGTGCCTGGAGTACTACAGGACCCAATCAGCCCCAGCATTTT